The source of this T cell receptor (beta chain) is a study of blood T cell repertoires in COVID-19 (dated by TCRdb to the early 2020s). About the study as a whole: Samples from collaborators originated in the United States, Italy and Spain and spanned both the acute and convalescent phases of COVID-19. Where available, HLA class I and class II types were obtained from metadata supplied by the sample provider rather than from assay-based typing. The repertoires were made available in a free public database intended to serve as a resource for research on the immune response to SARS-CoV-2. Nearly every sample came with metadata listing a de-identified subject ID, COVID-19 status, age in years and sex. Samples came from the ongoing ImmuneRACE study (first 160 participants) plus 1,254 subjects from 6 global collaborators. The prospective study material was composed of cDNA or gDNA derived from T cells, B-cell-depleted T cells, or PBMCs. Subjects who had been exposed to COVID-19, were actively infected with it, or had recovered from it provided the deeply sampled blood TCRbeta repertoires that made up the dataset.

Notes on this clone: This receptor's antigen is unknown. No much larger clone is present one base from it, and per-base qualities are unavailable.

The germline V gene yields MNHEY for CDR1 and SVGAGI for CDR2. The CDR3 numbers 14 residues from cysteine through phenylalanine. Only CDR3 DNA remains: 42 bases, in frame from the first base. V is pruned by 6 bases and J by 5 bases, leaving 7 bases of the junction without a gene match. TCRbeta CDR3 regions were amplified from genomic DNA by means of the immunoSEQ Assay, a bias-controlled multiplex PCR. Per the authors' processing: The number of nucleated cells in each sample was estimated by amplification of reference gene primers within the assay. To quantify the absolute abundance of each unique TCRbeta CDR3 rearrangement, sequence reads were collapsed and filtered. For each sample, productive Simpson clonality was calculated by taking the square root of Simpson's diversity index across productive rearrangements. Not all clones reach the TCRdb copy of this immuneACCESS table, which keeps in-frame sequences only. Checked studies attribute under half of the gap to unresolved V genes and leave the rest unexplained. The D gene and trimming were derived from the DNA, and the V and J assignments and clone size from that table. This sample is represented by about 53,000 clones; around four fifths of them were singletons. In total, the top ten clones hold more than 13% of the sample.

Whole blood was collected in K2EDTA tubes by collaborating institutions according to the institutions' own protocols. For TCRbeta analysis, collaborators shipped samples in one of three forms: frozen whole blood, isolated PBMCs, or DNA extracted from either of those sample types. Findings and caveats that apply to the study as a whole: The amount of clinical and demographic metadata varied by source and participant and was provided uncurated.

The chain links TRBV6-5 with TRBJ2-5; the junction holds 9 bases that match TRBD1. The sequence was collected from a human donor in a cohort sampled during active COVID-19. Sequencing used peripheral blood. The CDR3 in this case is CASSNRGRGETQYF. DNA sequence: TGTGCCAGCAGCAACAGGGGGCGAGGGGAGACCCAGTACTTC.